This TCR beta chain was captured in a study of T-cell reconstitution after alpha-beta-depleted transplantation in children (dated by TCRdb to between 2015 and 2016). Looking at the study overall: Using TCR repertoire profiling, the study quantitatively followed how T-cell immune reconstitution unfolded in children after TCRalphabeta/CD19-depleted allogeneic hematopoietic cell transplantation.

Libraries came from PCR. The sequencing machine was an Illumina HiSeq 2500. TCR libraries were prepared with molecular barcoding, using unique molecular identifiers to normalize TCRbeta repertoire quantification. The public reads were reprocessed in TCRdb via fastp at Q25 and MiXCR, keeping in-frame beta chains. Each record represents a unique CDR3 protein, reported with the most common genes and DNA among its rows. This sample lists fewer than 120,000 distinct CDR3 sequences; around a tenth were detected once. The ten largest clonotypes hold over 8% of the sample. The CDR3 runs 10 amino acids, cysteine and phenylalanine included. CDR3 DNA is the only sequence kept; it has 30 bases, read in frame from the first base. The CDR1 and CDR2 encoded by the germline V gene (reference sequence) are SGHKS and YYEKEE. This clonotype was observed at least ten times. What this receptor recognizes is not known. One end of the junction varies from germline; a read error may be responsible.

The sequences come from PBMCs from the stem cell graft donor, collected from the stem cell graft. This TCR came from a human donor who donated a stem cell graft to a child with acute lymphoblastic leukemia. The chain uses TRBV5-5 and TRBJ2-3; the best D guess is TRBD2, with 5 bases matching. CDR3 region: CASSKVQTNF. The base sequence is TGTGCCAGCAGCAAAGTACAGACTAATTTT.